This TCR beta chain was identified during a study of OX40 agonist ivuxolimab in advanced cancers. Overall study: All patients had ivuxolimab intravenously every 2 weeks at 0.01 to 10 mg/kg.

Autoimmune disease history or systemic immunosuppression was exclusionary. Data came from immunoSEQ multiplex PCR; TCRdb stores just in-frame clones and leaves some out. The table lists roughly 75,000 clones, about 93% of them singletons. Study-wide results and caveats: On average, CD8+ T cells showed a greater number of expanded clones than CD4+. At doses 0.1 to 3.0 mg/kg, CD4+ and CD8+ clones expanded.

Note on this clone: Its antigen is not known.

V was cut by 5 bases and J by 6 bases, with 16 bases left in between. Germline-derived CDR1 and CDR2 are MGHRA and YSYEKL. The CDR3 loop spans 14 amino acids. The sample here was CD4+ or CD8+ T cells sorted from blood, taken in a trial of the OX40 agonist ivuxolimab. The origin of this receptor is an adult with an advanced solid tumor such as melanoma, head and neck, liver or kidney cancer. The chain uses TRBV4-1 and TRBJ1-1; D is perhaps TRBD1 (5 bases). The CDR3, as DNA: TGCGCCAGCAGCAACCTCCGGGACGCACCTGAAGCTTTCTTT. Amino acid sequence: CASSNLRDAPEAFF.